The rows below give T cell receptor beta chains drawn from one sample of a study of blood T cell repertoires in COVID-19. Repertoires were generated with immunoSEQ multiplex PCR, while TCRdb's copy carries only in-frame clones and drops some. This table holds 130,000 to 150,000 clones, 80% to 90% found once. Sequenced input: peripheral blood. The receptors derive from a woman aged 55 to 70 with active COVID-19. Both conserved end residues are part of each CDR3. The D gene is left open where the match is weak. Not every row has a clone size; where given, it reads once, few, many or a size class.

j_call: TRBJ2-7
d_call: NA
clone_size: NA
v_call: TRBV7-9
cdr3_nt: TGTGCCAGCAGCTCCTTTCTGCATTCCACCTACGAGCAGTACTTC
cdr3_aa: CASSSFLHSTYEQYF

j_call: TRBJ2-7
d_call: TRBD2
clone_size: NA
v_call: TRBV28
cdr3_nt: TGTGCCAGCAGTTTTCGGACTAGCGGGAGAGGCGAGCAGTACTTC
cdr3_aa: CASSFRTSGRGEQYF

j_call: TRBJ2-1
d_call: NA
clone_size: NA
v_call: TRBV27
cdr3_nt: TGTGCCAGCAGTTTATGGGTTTGGAGCGAGCAGTTCTTC
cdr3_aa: CASSLWVWSEQFF

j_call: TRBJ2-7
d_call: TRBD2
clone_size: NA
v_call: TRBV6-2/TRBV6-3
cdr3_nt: TGTGCCAGCAGTTACCCGGGGGGGCTCTACGAGCAGTACTTC
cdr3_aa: CASSYPGGLYEQYF

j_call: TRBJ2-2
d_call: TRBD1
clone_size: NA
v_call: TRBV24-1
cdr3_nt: TGTGCCACCAGAGCCCCCGGGACAGGGAGCACCGGGGAGCTGTTTTTT
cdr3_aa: CATRAPGTGSTGELFF

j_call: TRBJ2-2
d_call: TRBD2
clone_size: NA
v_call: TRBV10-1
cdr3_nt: TGCGCCAGCAGTAGAATTAGCGGGGGCCGATTCAGCACCGGGGAGCTGTTTTTT
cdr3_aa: CASSRISGGRFSTGELFF

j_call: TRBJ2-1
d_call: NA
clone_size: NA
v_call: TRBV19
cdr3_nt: TGTGCCAGTAGTATCCTCCTCCGTAATGAGCAGTTCTTC
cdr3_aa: CASSILLRNEQFF

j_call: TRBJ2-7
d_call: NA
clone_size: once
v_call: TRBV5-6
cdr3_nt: TGTGCCAGCAGCCCAACAGGGCCCCGCGGCTACGAGCAGTACTTC
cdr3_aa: CASSPTGPRGYEQYF

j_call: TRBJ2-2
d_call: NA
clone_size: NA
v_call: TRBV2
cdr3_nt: TGTGCCAGCAGTGAATTTGGGCGGAAAGTAGAGCACCGGGGAGCTGTTTTT
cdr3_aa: CASSEFGRKVEHRGAVF

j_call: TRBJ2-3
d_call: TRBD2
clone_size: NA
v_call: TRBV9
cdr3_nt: TGTGCCAGCAGCGGATATGTAGCGGGAGGGCCATTTGTCACAGATACGCAGTATTTT
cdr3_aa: CASSGYVAGGPFVTDTQYF

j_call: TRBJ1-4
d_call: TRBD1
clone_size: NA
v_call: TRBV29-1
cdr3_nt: TGCAGCGTCGGGTCCGGGACAGGGAATGAAAAACTGTTTTTT
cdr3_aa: CSVGSGTGNEKLFF

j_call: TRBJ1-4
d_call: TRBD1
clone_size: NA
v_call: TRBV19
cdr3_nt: TGTGCCAGTAGTGAGGGGGACAGTAATGAAAAACTGTTTTTT
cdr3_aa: CASSEGDSNEKLFF

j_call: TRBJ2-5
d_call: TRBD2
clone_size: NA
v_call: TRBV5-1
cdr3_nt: TGCGCCAGCAGCCTAACTAGCGCTATGCAAGAGACCCAGTACTTC
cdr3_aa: CASSLTSAMQETQYF

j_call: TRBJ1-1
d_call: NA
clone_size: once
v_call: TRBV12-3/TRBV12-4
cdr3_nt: TGTGCCAGCAGTTTAAAGGGGTACACTGAAGCTTTCTTT
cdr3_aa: CASSLKGYTEAFF

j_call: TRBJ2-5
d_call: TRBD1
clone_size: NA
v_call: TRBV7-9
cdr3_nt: TGTGCCAGCACCCCGGGGAATATAGGGGGCCCGCAAGAGACCCAGTACTTC
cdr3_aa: CASTPGNIGGPQETQYF

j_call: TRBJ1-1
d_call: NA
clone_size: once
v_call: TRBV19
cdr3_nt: TGTGCCAGTAGTATAGGACAGATCATGAACACTGAAGCTTTCTTT
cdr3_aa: CASSIGQIMNTEAFF

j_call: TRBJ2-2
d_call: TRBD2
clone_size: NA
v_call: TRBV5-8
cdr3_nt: TGTGCCAGCATCCTTTGGATCACGGGAGGCACCGGGGAGCTGTTTTTT
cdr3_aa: CASILWITGGTGELFF

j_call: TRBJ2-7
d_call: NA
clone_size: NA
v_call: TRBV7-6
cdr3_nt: TGTGCCAGCAGCCGCTACCAAGGGGACGAGCAGTACTTC
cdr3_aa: CASSRYQGDEQYF

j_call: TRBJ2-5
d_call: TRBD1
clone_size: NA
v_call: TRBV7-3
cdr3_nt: TGTGCCAGCAGCGCACCCGACAGGGGGCTAGAGACCCAGTACTTC
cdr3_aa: CASSAPDRGLETQYF

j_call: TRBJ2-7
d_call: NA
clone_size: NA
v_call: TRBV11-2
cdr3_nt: TGTGCCAGCAGCCCGTCGCGCTACGAGCAGTACTTC
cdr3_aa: CASSPSRYEQYF

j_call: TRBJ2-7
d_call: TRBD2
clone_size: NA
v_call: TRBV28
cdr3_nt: TGTGCCAGCAGACCCGGGACTAGCGGGTATGAGCAGTACTTC
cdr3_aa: CASRPGTSGYEQYF

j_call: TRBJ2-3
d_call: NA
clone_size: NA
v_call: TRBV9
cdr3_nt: TGTGCCAGCAGCGTAGGCGACTTCACAGATACGCAGTATTTT
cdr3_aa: CASSVGDFTDTQYF

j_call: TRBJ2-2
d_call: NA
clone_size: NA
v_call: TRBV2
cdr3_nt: TGTGCCAGCAGTGAACTTGAGACAGTTGCCGGGGAGCTGTTTTTT
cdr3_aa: CASSELETVAGELFF

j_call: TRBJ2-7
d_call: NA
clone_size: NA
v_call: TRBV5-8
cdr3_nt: TGTGCCAGCAGCTTGAAGGTGCGAACAGGGCAGTACTTC
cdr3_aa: CASSLKVRTGQYF

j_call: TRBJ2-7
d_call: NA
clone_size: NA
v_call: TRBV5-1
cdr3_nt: TGCGCCAGCAGCTTGGGACAACACTACGAGCAGTACTTC
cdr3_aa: CASSLGQHYEQYF

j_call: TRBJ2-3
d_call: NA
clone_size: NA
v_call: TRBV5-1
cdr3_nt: TGCGCCAGCAGCCAAGGGACATTCAGCACAGATACGCAGTATTTT
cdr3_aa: CASSQGTFSTDTQYF

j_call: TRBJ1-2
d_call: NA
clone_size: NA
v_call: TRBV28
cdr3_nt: TGTGCCAGCAGTTTATGGCGGGGGGGCTACACCTTC
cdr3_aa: CASSLWRGGYTF

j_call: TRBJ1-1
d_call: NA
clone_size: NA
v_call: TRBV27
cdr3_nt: TGTGCCAGCAGCAAACAGGGAACCACTGAAACTTTCTTT
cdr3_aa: CASSKQGTTETFF

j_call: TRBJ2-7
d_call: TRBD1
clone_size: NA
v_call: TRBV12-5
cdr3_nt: TGTGCTAGTGCCACGGACAGGGAGAACTACGAGCAGTACTTC
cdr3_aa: CASATDRENYEQYF

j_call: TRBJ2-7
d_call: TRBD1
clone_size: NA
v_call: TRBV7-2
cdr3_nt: TGTGCCAGCAGCCCCAGGGGGCGCCCCACTGACGAGCAGTACTTC
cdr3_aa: CASSPRGRPTDEQYF

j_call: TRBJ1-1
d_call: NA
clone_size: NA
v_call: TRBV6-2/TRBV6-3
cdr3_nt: TGTGCCAGCAGTTACTTGTGGCAGGGCAGGAACACTGAAGCTTTCTTT
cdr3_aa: CASSYLWQGRNTEAFF

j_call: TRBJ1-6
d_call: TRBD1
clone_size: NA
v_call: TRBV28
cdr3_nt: TGTGCCAGCAGTCTACTACGAGGGACAGGGAGGAATAATTCACCCCTCCATTTT
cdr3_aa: CASSLLRGTGRNNSPLHF

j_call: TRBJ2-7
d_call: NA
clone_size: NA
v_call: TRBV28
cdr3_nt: TGTGCCAGCAGTTGGGGTGGCGGGGGCCCCGGGCCGGACGAGCAGTACTTC
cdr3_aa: CASSWGGGGPGPDEQYF

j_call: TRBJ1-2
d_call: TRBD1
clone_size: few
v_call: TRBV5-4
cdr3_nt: TGTGCCAGCAGCCGACAGGGTTGGGACTATGGCTACACCTTC
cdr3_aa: CASSRQGWDYGYTF

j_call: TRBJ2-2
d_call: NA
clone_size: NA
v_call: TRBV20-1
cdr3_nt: TGCAGTGCCTTATTCGGGGAGCTGTTTTTT
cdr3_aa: CSALFGELFF

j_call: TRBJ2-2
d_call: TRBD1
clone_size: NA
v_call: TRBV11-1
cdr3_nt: TGTGCCAGCAGCTTAATGGGACAGGGTATGACCGGGGAGCTGTTTTTT
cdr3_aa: CASSLMGQGMTGELFF

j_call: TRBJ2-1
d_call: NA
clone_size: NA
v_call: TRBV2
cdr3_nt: TGTGCCAGCCCCCGACAGGAGTTACAAAATGAGCAGTTCTTC
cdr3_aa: CASPRQELQNEQFF

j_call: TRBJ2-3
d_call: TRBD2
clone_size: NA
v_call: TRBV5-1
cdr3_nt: TGCGCCAGCAGCTTGGACCCTCTAGCGGTTGTGGGAGATACGCAGTATTTT
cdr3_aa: CASSLDPLAVVGDTQYF

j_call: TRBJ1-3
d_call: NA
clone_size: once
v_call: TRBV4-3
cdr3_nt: TGCGCCAGCAGCCAAGACCTTACACGACACTCTGGAAACACCATATATTTT
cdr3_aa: CASSQDLTRHSGNTIYF

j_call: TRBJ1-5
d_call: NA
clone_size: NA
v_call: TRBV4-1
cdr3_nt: TGCGCCAGCAGCTTGCAGGGTAGCAATCAGCCCCAGCATTTT
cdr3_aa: CASSLQGSNQPQHF

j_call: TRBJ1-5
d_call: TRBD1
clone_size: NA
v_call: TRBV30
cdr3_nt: TGTGCCTGGAGCCGGACAGGAGTTAGCAATCAGCCCCAGCATTTT
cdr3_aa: CAWSRTGVSNQPQHF

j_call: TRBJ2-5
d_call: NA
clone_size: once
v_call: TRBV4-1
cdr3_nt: TGCGCCAGCAGCCAAGATTACAGGGAGACCCAGTACTTC
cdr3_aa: CASSQDYRETQYF